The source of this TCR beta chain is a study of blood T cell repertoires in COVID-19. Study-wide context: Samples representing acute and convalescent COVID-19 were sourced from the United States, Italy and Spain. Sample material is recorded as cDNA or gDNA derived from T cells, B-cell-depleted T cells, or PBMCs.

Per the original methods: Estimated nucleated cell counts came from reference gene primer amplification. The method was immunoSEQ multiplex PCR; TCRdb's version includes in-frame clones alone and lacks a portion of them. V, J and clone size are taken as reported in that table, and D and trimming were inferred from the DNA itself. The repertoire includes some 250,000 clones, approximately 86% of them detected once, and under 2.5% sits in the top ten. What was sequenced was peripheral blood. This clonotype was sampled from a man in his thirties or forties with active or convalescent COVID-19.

The CDR3 sequence is CASSLGQVYGYTF. DNA for the CDR3: TGTGCCAGCAGCTTAGGACAAGTCTATGGCTACACCTTC. V usage is TRBV5-6 and J usage is TRBJ1-2, with D maybe TRBD1 (5 bases). Germline V gives CDR1 SGHDT, CDR2 YYEEEE. The ends were cut back, 2 bases at V and 4 bases at J, with 9 bases in the middle. This CDR3 has 13 residues.